This T cell receptor (beta chain) was recovered during a study of blood T cell repertoires in COVID-19. About the research overall: Samples came from the United States, Italy and Spain, spanning acute and convalescent COVID-19. The analysed material was cDNA or gDNA that came from T cells, B-cell-depleted T cells, or PBMCs.

The ends lost 5 bases at V and 3 bases at J; junction bases unmatched: 10. The CDR3 is 18 residues long. Germline-derived CDR1 and CDR2 are SGHNT and YENEEA. Authors' data handling: Estimation of nucleated cell counts relied on the amplification of reference gene primers. Here immunoSEQ multiplex PCR was the method, and the copy in TCRdb shows in-frame clones only, minus some. The V and J calls and clone size come from that table; D and trimming were worked out from the DNA. The data show approximately 100,000 clones, 85% seen once. The sample consisted of peripheral blood. The sequence derives from an elderly man with acute or convalescent COVID-19. V and J are TRBV11-3 and TRBJ2-1; 13 nucleotides agree with TRBD2. Written as DNA, the CDR3 is TGTGCCAGCAGCCAGTACTCCGGGACTAGCGGGAACTACAATGAGCAGTTCTTC. It specifies CASSQYSGTSGNYNEQFF.